This TCR beta chain was sequenced during a study of CD8 T cells in ankylosing spondylitis. Whole-study findings and limits: A TCR beta motif of eight or nine highly homologous variants seemed to mark ankylosing spondylitis blood.

This clonotype occurred a few times. The antigen is not known. Each TCR beta library was made by quantitative 5'-RACE that incorporated molecular barcodes. TCRdb re-analysed the 5' RACE reads in MiXCR, keeping a single row per CDR3 protein. The profile shows under 950,000 distinct CDR3 sequences, around 20% of them singletons. The CDR3 has 14 residues. Germline-derived CDR1 and CDR2 are LGHNA and YNFKEQ. V shed 7 bases, J shed 5 bases, and the junction held 9 bases outside the gene matches. The clonotype was recovered from a male donor with ankylosing spondylitis. V gene TRBV4-2 combines with J gene TRBJ2-3, with 7 bases aligning to TRBD1. Sequencing was performed on blood, either unsorted or a sorted T cell fraction (not recorded which). CDR3 sequence reads: CASTSTGTVDTQYF. In DNA, the CDR3 is TGTGCCAGCACCTCGACAGGGACGGTAGATACGCAGTATTTT.